This T cell receptor beta chain was captured by sequencing in a study of OX40 agonist ivuxolimab in advanced cancers. Sequencing used immunoSEQ multiplex PCR; TCRdb keeps in-frame clones, though not all of them. The table has 30,000 to 45,000 clones, 81% seen once. The germline CDR1 and CDR2 sequences are SGHRS and YFSETQ. The CDR3 extends over 14 amino acids. V was trimmed by 5 bases and J by 11 bases, leaving 22 bases between them. In its sample, this clone was seen a few times. The sample was CD4+ or CD8+ T cells sorted from blood, taken in a trial of the OX40 agonist ivuxolimab. The gene calls are TRBV5-1 and TRBJ1-2; tentatively, D is TRBD1 (5 bases). The source is an adult with an advanced solid tumor such as melanoma, head and neck, liver or kidney cancer. The CDR3 reads CASRPGTDISRYTF. The DNA for the CDR3 is TGCGCCAGCAGACCCGGGACCGACATATCTCGTTACACCTTC.